This TCR beta chain was profiled in a study of beta chain features in type 1 diabetes. Regarding the study as a whole: HLA effects on TCRB rearrangement stayed unresolved here. The naive, central memory and Treg TCRB repertoires of patients appeared to be more similar to one another than those of healthy donors.

Between the trimmed V and J ends, which lost 2 bases and 4 bases, there was a span of 10 bases. CDR3 length: 14 amino acids. Germline-derived CDR1 and CDR2 are SNHLY and FYNNEI. Reverse transcription of all isolated RNA meant that expressed TCRB transcripts were sequenced. Measured with immunoSEQ multiplex PCR; TCRdb has only the in-frame clones, and not every one. The sample has approximately 38,000 clones, roughly 49% seen once. To note about this clone: The target antigen is unknown.

The sample comprised central memory CD4+ T cells from blood. This receptor was identified in a woman aged 18 to 35 in good health. V gene TRBV2 combines with J gene TRBJ2-3; perhaps TRBD1 as D (6 bases). The CDR3 loop reads CASSEMGAADTQYF. CDR3 in DNA: TGTGCCAGCAGTGAAATGGGGGCTGCAGATACGCAGTATTTT.